These 22 T cell receptor beta chains share one sample of origin, sequenced in a study of T-cell memory formation after mild COVID-19. Each CDR3 protein gets one entry after TCRdb re-called the 5' RACE reads with MiXCR. Of hundreds of thousands of distinct CDR3 sequences detected, less than 25% appear once; the ten largest clones hold around 8.4%. Sequenced material: PBMCs or a T cell subset sorted from them (not recorded which). Every receptor here comes from an adult woman who had mild COVID-19 (a few samples of this study predate the infection). Cell type and time point are not known.

On this clonotype itself: One end of the junction fails to match germline, which may point to a read error. The chain has TRBV7-8 and TRBJ2-7; 10 positions agree with TRBD1. CDR3 size: 12 residues. CDR1 is SGHVS, CDR2 FQNEAQ, per germline. The CDR3 sequence: CASSSWSGTGDF. Here the CDR3 DNA reads TGTGCCAGCAGCTCCTGGTCCGGGACAGGGGACTTC.

The chain links TRBV5-6 to TRBJ2-7; TRBD2 agrees at 10 bases. This CDR3 has 15 amino acids. The germline CDR1 and CDR2 sequences are SGHDT and YYEEEE. J was trimmed by 7 bases and V by 2 bases; bases with no gene match: 9. Written as DNA, the CDR3 is TGTGCCAGCAGCTTCATGACTAGCGGGCCCCGAGAGCAGTACTTC. It translates to CASSFMTSGPREQYF.

The chain uses TRBV16 and TRBJ2-7; 10 positions match TRBD1. The CDR3 is made up of 14 amino acids. V lost 7 bases to trimming and J lost 6 bases; unmatched junction nucleotides: 9. Germline V gene lookup returns CDR1 KGHSY and CDR2 FQNENV. For the CDR3, the DNA is TGTGCCAGCATGGTAGGGACAGGGGTCGGCGAGCAGTACTTC. Protein product: CASMVGTGVGEQYF.

This clonotype was detected ten times or more. This chain links TRBV14 with TRBJ2-7; tentatively, D is TRBD1 (5 bases). The CDR3 consists of 13 residues. Germline CDR1 reads SGHDN; CDR2 reads FVKESK. Trimming took 4 bases from V and 2 from J, leaving 9 bases between them. CDR3 DNA: TGTGCCAGCAGCCGTTGGGGCACCTACGAGCAGTACTTC. It encodes CASSRWGTYEQYF. The full variable domain, rest sourced from reference TRBV14 and TRBJ2-7, is EAGVTQFPSHSVIEKGQTVTLRCDPISGHDNLYWYRRVMGKEIKFLLHFVKESKQDESGMPNNRFLAERTGGTYSTLKVQPAELEDSGVYFCASSRWGTYEQYFGPGTRLTVT.

The rearrangement uses TRBV6-5 and TRBJ2-7, with D maybe TRBD1 (6 bases). This CDR3 has 13 residues. The V end lost 6 bases, the J end lost 3 bases, and 12 bases lay between the germline ends. The germline V gene encodes CDR1 MNHEY and CDR2 SVGAGI. CDR3: CASRDRDNYEQYF. The CDR3 coding sequence is TGTGCCAGCAGGGATCGGGACAACTACGAGCAGTACTTC.

This clonotype occurred many times. The rearrangement joins TRBV12-3 or TRBV12-4 to TRBJ2-5; D is possibly TRBD2 (5 bases). Between the trimmed V and J ends, which lost 1 base and 5 bases, there was a span of 8 bases. The CDR3 extends over 13 amino acids. The DNA for the CDR3 is TGTGCCAGCAGTTTAGTAAGAGGGGAGACCCAGTACTTC. Translated: CASSLVRGETQYF.

This clonotype was counted only a few times. V and J are TRBV6-2 or TRBV6-3 and TRBJ1-5, with TRBD1 as a possible D gene (5 bases). The CDR3 length is 18 residues. The germline V gene has CDR1 MNHEY and CDR2 SVGEGT. The ends were cut back, 0 bases at V and 3 bases at J, with 18 bases in the middle. CDR3 region: CASSYSTGEGTFNQPQHF. DNA of the CDR3: TGTGCCAGCAGTTACTCGACCGGGGAAGGGACGTTCAATCAGCCCCAGCATTTT.

This clonotype was seen more than once but under ten times. This chain uses TRBV20-1 with TRBJ1-4, with D unclear. From germline, CDR1 is DFQATT and CDR2 SNEGSKA (reference sequence). Trimming removed 3 bases at V and 13 bases at J, with 18 bases between. This CDR3 is built from 13 residues. The CDR3 sequence: CSASIPSLGRLFF. CDR3 sequence (DNA): TGCAGTGCTAGTATCCCCAGCCTAGGCAGACTGTTTTTT.

This clonotype appeared a few times. The CDR3 region has the DNA TGCGCCAGCAGCTGGGGGGGGATCCAAAACACTGAAGCTTTCTTT. Amino acid sequence: CASSWGGIQNTEAFF. This sequence joins TRBV5-1 and TRBJ1-1; a possible D gene is TRBD1 (5 bases). The CDR3 runs 15 residues. The V and J ends lost 3 bases and 2 bases respectively, with 14 bases between them. Germline CDR1 is SGHRS and CDR2 is YFSETQ.

This clonotype was picked up a small number of times. The chain recombines TRBV5-1 with TRBJ1-1; tentatively, D is TRBD1 (6 bases). There are 14 residues in the CDR3. V was shortened by 4 bases and J by 5 bases, with 15 bases between the two germline ends. Germline V gene sequence: CDR1 SGHRS, CDR2 YFSETQ. The CDR3 loop is CASSVRQQGTEAFF. DNA for the CDR3: TGCGCCAGCAGCGTGAGACAGCAGGGGACTGAAGCTTTCTTT.

There are a few counts of this clonotype. V is TRBV20-1 and J is TRBJ2-4, with a possible D match to TRBD2 (6 bases). Germline lookup yields CDR1 DFQATT and CDR2 SNEGSKA (reference sequence). The CDR3 consists of 14 residues. Between the trimmed V and J ends, which lost 7 bases and 8 bases, there was a span of 21 bases. This CDR3 reads CSVRDQGGADIQYF. DNA for the CDR3: TGCAGTGTAAGGGATCAAGGCGGGGCGGACATTCAGTACTTC.

The rearrangement joins TRBV11-2 to TRBJ2-1, with D unclear. Germline lookup yields CDR1 SGHAT and CDR2 FQNNGV. The germline V and J ends were trimmed by 5 bases and 7 bases, with 9 bases remaining between them. This CDR3 is 12 amino acids long. The CDR3 bases are TGTGCCAGCAGCCTGAAGAGGAATGAGCAGTTCTTC. Translated, it gives CASSLKRNEQFF. Using reference TRBV11-2 and TRBJ2-1 for the parts outside the CDR3, the full variable domain is EAGVAQSPRYKIIEKRQSVAFWCNPISGHATLYWYQQILGQGPKLLIQFQNNGVVDDSQLPKDRFSAERLKGVDSTLKIQPAKLEDSAVYLCASSLKRNEQFFGPGTRLTVL.

The chain uses TRBV5-1 and TRBJ2-1; D uncertain. Per germline, CDR1 SGHRS and CDR2 YFSETQ. Trimming left V 1 base short and J 9 bases short, with 20 bases between. The CDR3 runs 16 residues. The CDR3 nucleotides are TGCGCCAGCAGCTTGTTAGAGAAGGGCGTGTGGGGTGAGCAGTTCTTC. Its translation is CASSLLEKGVWGEQFF.

The V call is TRBV19, the J call TRBJ2-3, with D tentatively TRBD2 (6 bases). Trimming removed 3 bases at V and 2 bases at J, with 12 bases between. The germline V gene has CDR1 LNHDA and CDR2 SQIVND (reference sequence). CDR3 size: 15 residues. CDR3 nucleotides: TGTGCCAGTAGTATCCAGGGACTCAACACAGATACGCAGTATTTT. Translated: CASSIQGLNTDTQYF. Full variable domain (rest looked up from reference TRBV19 and TRBJ2-3): DGGITQSPKYLFRKEGQNVTLSCEQNLNHDAMYWYRQDPGQGLRLIYYSQIVNDFQKGDIAEGYSVSREKKESFPLTVTSAQKNPTAFYLCASSIQGLNTDTQYFGPGTRLTVL.

The CDR3 here is CASSKHDYGYTF. The DNA for the CDR3 is TGTGCCAGCAGTAAACATGACTATGGCTACACCTTC. The chain employs TRBV6-5 and TRBJ1-2; no clear D gene. Trimming took off 5 bases at V and 3 bases at J, with 7 bases between the two ends. The CDR3 sequence is 12 residues long. CDR1 and CDR2 (germline): MNHEY, SVGAGI.

This chain links TRBV7-2 with TRBJ2-5; possible D gene TRBD2, 7 bases. Trimming took off 1 base at V and 2 bases at J, with 11 bases between the two ends. Germline CDR1 reads SGHTA; CDR2 reads FQGNSA. CDR3 length: 15 residues. The CDR3 reads CASSLEGGRQETQYF. The CDR3 DNA is TGTGCCAGCAGCTTAGAGGGGGGGCGACAAGAGACCCAGTACTTC.

CDR3 sequence: CASSLWGIITGELFF. The CDR3 region has the DNA TGTGCCAGCAGCCTGTGGGGGATAATCACCGGGGAGCTGTTTTTT. This sequence joins TRBV6-2 or TRBV6-3 and TRBJ2-2; D may be TRBD1 or TRBD2 (5 bases each). CDR1 is MNHEY and CDR2 is SVGEGT in the germline V gene. V gave up 6 bases and J gave up 4 bases, with 15 bases separating them. This CDR3 spans 15 amino acids.

This clonotype was counted only a few times. V and J are TRBV7-6 and TRBJ2-7; TRBD2 agrees at 12 bases. The CDR3 extends over 17 amino acids. V shed 2 bases and J 6 bases; nucleotides not matched to a gene: 11. Germline assignment: CDR1 SGHVS and CDR2 FNYEAQ. This CDR3 is CASSLTTTSGSDGEQYF. Here the CDR3 DNA reads TGTGCCAGCAGCTTAACCACGACTAGCGGGAGCGATGGCGAGCAGTACTTC.

The chain combines TRBV6-6 with TRBJ1-4; D not certain. The V gene's germline CDR1 is MNHNY and CDR2 SVGAGI (reference sequence). The CDR3 spans 13 residues. Trimming left V 6 bases short and J 4 bases short, with 9 bases between. The CDR3 loop reads CASRGLFNEKLFF. In nucleotides, the CDR3 is TGTGCCAGCAGAGGCCTTTTTAATGAAAAACTGTTTTTT.

The V call is TRBV27, the J call TRBJ1-3; 7 nucleotides align to TRBD1. This CDR3 is built from 15 residues. V was pared by 6 bases and J by 0 bases, with 5 bases of the junction left unmatched. Germline lookup yields CDR1 MNHEY and CDR2 SMNVEV (reference sequence). The CDR3 DNA follows: TGTGCCAGCAGGAAACAGGGGAGCTCTGGAAACACCATATATTTT. Encoded protein: CASRKQGSSGNTIYF.

This chain joins TRBV5-4 and TRBJ2-5; D is tentatively TRBD1 or TRBD2 (6 bases each). The V and J ends lost 3 bases and 4 bases respectively, with 13 bases between them. The CDR3 has 14 amino acids. Germline V gene lookup returns CDR1 SGHNT and CDR2 YYREEE (reference sequence). Here the CDR3 DNA reads TGTGCCAGCAGCTCGCCCGGGGGCCCAGAGACCCAGTACTTC. The encoded protein is CASSSPGGPETQYF.

A few counts support this clonotype. This sequence joins TRBV19 and TRBJ1-6; 8 nucleotides align to TRBD1. The germline gives CDR1 LNHDA, CDR2 SQIVND (reference sequence). J gave up 7 bases and V 5 bases, and 7 bases lay outside the gene matches. CDR3 length equals 15 residues. This CDR3 is CASSSWTGSNSPLHF. The CDR3 coding sequence is TGTGCCAGTAGTTCCTGGACAGGGAGCAATTCACCCCTCCACTTT.